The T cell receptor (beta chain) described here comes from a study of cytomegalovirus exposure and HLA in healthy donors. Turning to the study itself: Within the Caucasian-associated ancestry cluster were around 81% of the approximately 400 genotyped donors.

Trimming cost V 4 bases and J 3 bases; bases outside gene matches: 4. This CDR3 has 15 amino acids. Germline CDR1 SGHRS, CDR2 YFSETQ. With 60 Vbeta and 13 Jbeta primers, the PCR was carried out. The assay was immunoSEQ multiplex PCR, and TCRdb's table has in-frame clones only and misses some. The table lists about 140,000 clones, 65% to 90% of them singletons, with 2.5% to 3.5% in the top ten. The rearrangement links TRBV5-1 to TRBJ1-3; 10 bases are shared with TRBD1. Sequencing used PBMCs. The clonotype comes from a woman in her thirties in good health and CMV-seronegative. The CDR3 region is CASSGGTGDGNTIYF. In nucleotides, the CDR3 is TGCGCCAGCAGCGGGGGGACAGGGGATGGAAACACCATATATTTT.